The entry below describes one T cell receptor beta chain. Its antigen is as yet unknown. These data originate in a study of shared clonotypes between healthy human individuals. This table comes from immunoSEQ multiplex PCR, and its TCRdb copy is limited to in-frame clones, with some not included. The sample has 190,000 or so clones; 80% to 95% are singletons. CDR3 length: 14 amino acids. The J segment lost 4 bases and the V segment lost 6 bases, leaving 8 bases of the junction unmatched. CDR1 is SQVTM, CDR2 ANQGSEA, per germline. Study outcomes and limitations: Some naive CD4 clonotypes, roughly 4.8%, turned up in common across several donors.

What was sequenced was naive CD4+ T cells sorted from blood. Documented subset: CD45RA+ positively selected. The chain carries TRBV29-1 and TRBJ2-5, with 10 positions matching TRBD1. This receptor was obtained from a young woman in good health. The CDR3 region is CSVAGTGDGETQYF. The CDR3 DNA sequence: TGCAGCGTCGCCGGGACAGGGGATGGAGAGACCCAGTACTTC. The whole variable domain, remainder taken from reference TRBV29-1 and TRBJ2-5, is SAVISQKPSRDICQRGTSLTIQCQVDSQVTMMFWYRQQPGQSLTLIATANQGSEATYESGFVIDKFPISRPNLTFSTLTVSNMSPEDSSIYLCSVAGTGDGETQYFGPGTRLLVL.